Following are 27 T cell receptor beta chains from one sample sequenced in a study of blood T cell repertoires in COVID-19. This table comes from immunoSEQ multiplex PCR, and its TCRdb copy is limited to in-frame clones, with some not included. The sample has approximately 500,000 clones, roughly 90% seen once. Sequencing was performed on PBMCs or T cells enriched from blood (not recorded which). These receptor sequences come from a woman aged 40-49 years who had recovered from COVID-19.

The V call is TRBV4-3, the J call TRBJ2-1, with TRBD2 identical over 10 bases. This CDR3 contains 15 residues. CDR1 and CDR2 (germline): LGHNA, YSLEER. With V trimmed by 1 base and J by 9 bases, 6 bases remained unmatched. The CDR3 DNA follows: TGCGCCAGCAGCCAAGGGACTAGCGGTTGGGTTGAGCAGTTCTTC. Translating it yields CASSQGTSGWVEQFF.

V is TRBV11-3 and J is TRBJ1-1, with 7 bases fitting TRBD1. V gave up 5 bases and J gave up 0 bases; unmatched junction bases: 9. The CDR3 is made up of 16 amino acids. Germline CDR1 SGHNT, CDR2 YENEEA. The chain's CDR3 is CASSPQGRRMNTEAFF. CDR3 nucleotide sequence: TGTGCCAGCAGCCCACAGGGGAGAAGGATGAACACTGAAGCTTTCTTT.

The V gene is TRBV7-2, the J gene TRBJ2-5, with 8 bases fitting TRBD2. After removal of 5 bases from V and 0 bases from J, the junction contained 8 bases not matched to a gene. Germline V gives CDR1 SGHTA, CDR2 FQGNSA. The CDR3 covers 16 residues. The DNA of the CDR3 is TGTGCCAGCAGCCCTCGGGTAGCGGGGAACCAAGAGACCCAGTACTTC. Translation gives CASSPRVAGNQETQYF.

DNA of the CDR3: TGTGCCAGCAGCCCAGAACAGGGCGGCGGTAATTCACCCCTCCACTTT. Translating it yields CASSPEQGGGNSPLHF. The V call is TRBV4-2, the J call TRBJ1-6; D might be TRBD1 (6 bases). The germline V and J ends were trimmed by 4 bases and 6 bases, with 16 bases remaining between them. Germline CDR1 LGHNA, CDR2 YNFKEQ. The CDR3 length is 16 residues.

V usage is TRBV15 and J usage is TRBJ2-6, with 10 bases lining up with TRBD1. There are 17 residues in the CDR3. CDR1 and CDR2 (germline): LNHNV, YYDKDF (reference sequence). V dropped 1 base and J dropped 3; count of bases not matched to a gene: 3. The CDR3 protein is CATSRGQGAGGANVLTF. CDR3 nucleotide sequence: TGTGCCACCAGCAGAGGACAGGGGGCGGGTGGGGCCAACGTCCTGACTTTC.

This chain joins TRBV7-8 and TRBJ2-3; 8 positions agree with TRBD2. The CDR3 length is 15 residues. The germline V gene has CDR1 SGHVS and CDR2 FQNEAQ. V trimming: 5 bases; J trimming: 0 bases; junction bases outside the gene matches: 4. CDR3 sequence reads: CASSGTSGSTDTQYF. The CDR3 region has the DNA TGTGCCAGCAGCGGTACTAGCGGAAGCACAGATACGCAGTATTTT.

This chain uses TRBV19 with TRBJ1-1; D ambiguous. The CDR3 has 16 residues. Per the germline V gene, CDR1 is LNHDA and CDR2 is SQIVND (reference sequence). Trimming took 1 base from V and 1 from J, leaving 13 bases between them. In DNA form, the CDR3 reads TGTGCCAGTAGTATAGGGATTCGGGTCGGGAACACTGAAGCTTTCTTT. It is translated as CASSIGIRVGNTEAFF.

This chain links TRBV19 with TRBJ2-7; unclear D gene. Between the trimmed V and J ends, which lost 10 bases and 1 base, there was a span of 17 bases. The CDR3 is 14 residues long. CDR1 is LNHDA and CDR2 is SQIVND in the germline V gene (reference sequence). CDR3 residues: CATPEETISYEQYF. Written as DNA, the CDR3 is TGTGCCACCCCGGAAGAAACTATTTCCTACGAGCAGTACTTC.

The rearrangement links TRBV6-5 to TRBJ1-1, with a tentative D call TRBD1 (5 bases). This CDR3 spans 14 amino acids. Trimming removed 6 bases from V and 4 bases from J, with 15 bases in between. Germline values: CDR1 MNHEY, CDR2 SVGAGI. The CDR3 loop reads CASRSGPGGTEAFF. The CDR3 region has the DNA TGTGCCAGCAGGTCCGGACCCGGGGGCACTGAAGCTTTCTTT.

The chain links TRBV5-1 to TRBJ1-4, with a possible D match to TRBD1 (5 bases). There are 15 residues in the CDR3. Trimming removed 1 base from V and 7 bases from J, with 14 bases in between. CDR1 is SGHRS, CDR2 YFSETQ, per germline. CDR3 region: CASSLSGTGGEKLFF. The CDR3 coding sequence is TGCGCCAGCAGCTTGTCTGGGACTGGTGGTGAAAAACTGTTTTTT.

The chain employs TRBV6-5 and TRBJ2-5; 7 bases are a match to TRBD2. From germline, CDR1 is MNHEY and CDR2 SVGAGI. Germline trimming cut 6 bases from V and 1 base from J; bases unmatched to any gene: 5. This CDR3 spans 14 amino acids. The CDR3 DNA sequence: TGTGCCAGCAGGGCTAGCGGTTCCCAAGAGACCCAGTACTTC. Amino acids: CASRASGSQETQYF.

This sequence joins TRBV18 and TRBJ2-5; the match to TRBD2 covers 7 bases. This CDR3 spans 16 amino acids. CDR1 and CDR2 (germline): KGHSH, LQKENI. V lost 0 bases to trimming and J lost 1 base; unmatched junction nucleotides: 5. The DNA of the CDR3 is TGTGCCAGCTCACCACCGGGGGAGGGTCTCCAAGAGACCCAGTACTTC. Protein sequence: CASSPPGEGLQETQYF.

For the CDR3, the DNA is TGTGCCAGCAGCGCTAGCGGGAGTAACACCGGGGAGCTGTTTTTT. It yields the protein CASSASGSNTGELFF. This sequence joins TRBV14 and TRBJ2-2, with 10 bases that match TRBD2. Germline V gives CDR1 SGHDN, CDR2 FVKESK. The CDR3 is 15 residues long. Losses at the gene ends were 5 bases for V and 2 bases for J; bases not matched to a gene: 2.

The chain combines TRBV5-4 with TRBJ2-7; no definite D call. From germline, CDR1 is SGHNT and CDR2 YYREEE (reference sequence). V was trimmed by 3 bases and J by 4 bases, leaving 11 bases between them. CDR3 length: 13 residues. The CDR3 nucleotides are TGTGCCAGCAGCTCGGTATATACTTACGAGCAGTACTTC. Protein sequence: CASSSVYTYEQYF.

This chain uses TRBV5-8 with TRBJ1-4; D gene ambiguous. Trimming pared 0 bases from V and 11 bases from J, leaving 8 bases between. This CDR3 has 12 residues. Germline lookup yields CDR1 SGHTS and CDR2 YDEGEE. CDR3 amino acids: CASSLDPSKLFF. For the CDR3, the DNA is TGTGCCAGCAGCTTGGATCCCTCGAAACTGTTTTTT.

V and J are TRBV12-5 and TRBJ2-3; D not certain. V gave up 4 bases and J gave up 1 base, with 6 bases separating them. There are 13 residues in the CDR3. In germline, CDR1 is LGHNT, CDR2 FRNRAP. CDR3 nucleotides: TGTGCTAGTGGTTCCCCGGGCACAGATACGCAGTATTTT. Amino acid sequence: CASGSPGTDTQYF.

The chain employs TRBV5-4 and TRBJ2-1, with 14 bases fitting TRBD2. The CDR3 is made up of 16 amino acids. Germline loops: CDR1 SGHNT, CDR2 YYREEE (reference sequence). Losses at the gene ends were 4 bases for V and 7 bases for J; bases not matched to a gene: 7. CDR3 region: CASSVGTSGSYNEQFF. CDR3 in DNA: TGTGCCAGCAGCGTTGGGACTAGCGGGAGTTATAATGAGCAGTTCTTC. Together with reference TRBV5-4 and TRBJ2-1, the CDR3 gives the full variable domain: ETGVTQSPTHLIKTRGQQVTLRCSSQSGHNTVSWYQQALGQGPQFIFQYYREEENGRGNFPPRFSGLQFPNYSSELNVNALELDDSALYLCASSVGTSGSYNEQFFGPGTRLTVL.

The sample holds one count of this clone. The CDR3 region has the DNA TGTGCCAGCAGCTCAGAGGGGGCCGAGCAGTACTTC. It translates to CASSSEGAEQYF. The genes are TRBV4-2 and TRBJ2-7; TRBD1 agrees at 7 bases. V dropped 5 bases and J dropped 6; count of bases not matched to a gene: 4. The CDR3 has 12 residues. In germline, CDR1 is LGHNA, CDR2 YNFKEQ.

The CDR3 is CAIIGDRAKSGYTF. The CDR3 DNA follows: TGTGCCATCATAGGCGACAGGGCGAAGAGTGGCTACACCTTC. The chain carries TRBV10-3 and TRBJ1-2; 7 bases match TRBD1. CDR1 is ENHRY, CDR2 SYGVKD, per germline. This CDR3 is built from 14 residues. V was pared by 7 bases and J by 7 bases, with 12 bases of the junction left unmatched.

As for this clone: At the DNA level, this CDR3 is encoded by other sequences in the same sample as well. The rearrangement uses TRBV10-3 and TRBJ2-5; D gene ambiguous. This CDR3 spans 12 amino acids. From germline, CDR1 is ENHRY and CDR2 SYGVKD. V lost 2 bases, J lost 2 bases, and 3 bases lay in between. CDR3 bases: TGTGCCATCAGTGAGCCGCAAGAGACCCAGTACTTC. Its protein is CAISEPQETQYF.

This clone was recorded only once. The chain has TRBV5-1 and TRBJ2-7; 10 bases map to TRBD1. The junction had 12 bases not matched to a gene; V was cut back by 7 bases and J by 8 bases. The CDR3 is made up of 14 amino acids. Germline V gene lookup returns CDR1 SGHRS and CDR2 YFSETQ. The CDR3 DNA is TGCGCCAGCGTTACTCCGGGACAGGGGCACAAGCAGTACTTC. This sequence encodes CASVTPGQGHKQYF.

The chain combines TRBV4-2 with TRBJ2-7, with D possibly being TRBD1 (6 bases). The CDR3 is 17 amino acids. V dropped 0 bases and J dropped 0 bases, with 15 bases sitting between them. Looked up from germline, CDR1 is LGHNA and CDR2 is YNFKEQ. The CDR3 nucleotides are TGTGCCAGCAGCCAAGATTGGGAATCGACAGGCTCCTACGAGCAGTACTTC. Protein: CASSQDWESTGSYEQYF.

The chain has TRBV6-1 and TRBJ1-6, with D hard to call. CDR1 and CDR2 (germline): MNHNS, SASEGT. The CDR3 contains 16 residues. The ends were cut back, 6 bases at V and 0 bases at J, with 12 bases in the middle. The CDR3 region is CASRETRSSYNSPLHF. CDR3 DNA sequence: TGTGCCAGCAGAGAAACGCGTAGCTCCTATAATTCACCCCTCCACTTT.

For this clone: Other DNA sequences in this specimen translate into the identical CDR3. The J gene is TRBJ2-7, the V gene TRBV19; D is possibly TRBD1 (6 bases). The V gene's germline CDR1 is LNHDA and CDR2 SQIVND (reference sequence). This CDR3 spans 14 amino acids. V shed 4 bases and J shed 1 base, with 11 bases lying between them. CDR3 DNA: TGTGCCAGTAGTACCGTGACAGGTTCCTACGAGCAGTACTTC. Its protein product is CASSTVTGSYEQYF.

The rearrangement joins TRBV6-1 to TRBJ2-3, with D perhaps matching TRBD2 (5 bases). From germline, CDR1 is MNHNS and CDR2 SASEGT. Trimming took 1 base from V and 0 from J, leaving 14 bases between them. This CDR3 contains 17 residues. CDR3 loop: CASSEGGPVSSTDTQYF. The CDR3 coding sequence is TGTGCCAGCAGTGAAGGAGGGCCAGTTAGCAGCACAGATACGCAGTATTTT.

This rearrangement joins TRBV3-1 (or the pseudogene TRBV3-2) to TRBJ1-1; D gene unclear. Germline CDR1 LGHDT, CDR2 YNNKEL (reference sequence). This CDR3 is built from 14 residues. Trimming took off 0 bases at V and 8 bases at J, with 13 bases between the two ends. The CDR3 DNA follows: TGTGCCAGCAGCCAAGAGCGGCAGAGAATGGAAGCTTTCTTT. Amino acids: CASSQERQRMEAFF.

This clone appeared once. This chain links TRBV27 with TRBJ1-1; D is ambiguous. Germline V CDR1 and CDR2: MNHEY, SMNVEV (reference sequence). V shed 6 bases and J shed 0 bases, with 11 bases lying between them. The CDR3 length is 14 residues. This CDR3 reads CASRSRSMNTEAFF. The CDR3, as DNA: TGTGCCAGCAGGAGTAGATCGATGAACACTGAAGCTTTCTTT.